This T cell receptor (beta chain) was documented in a study of beta chain features in type 1 diabetes (dated by TCRdb to 2016 to 2018). For the study in its entirety: Mean age, gender distribution, total cell number and subset yield were not different between patients and healthy donors. A total of 85 million to 140 million sorted cells were examined across all samples, and a strong correlation was observed between cell number per subset and RNA yield. Regulatory and stem cell-like memory subsets were isolated from only 8 patients and about eight healthy donors, whereas naive and central memory subsets came from all 28 donors. In the study, recently diagnosed type 1 diabetes patients and matched healthy donors were compared on the TCRB repertoires of their sorted circulating CD4+ T cell subsets. What the study reported, not specific to this receptor: Fewer insertions and more nucleotide deletions at VDJ recombination sites were observed in patients with type 1 diabetes, implying thymic rearrangement abnormalities. PCR may preferentially amplify shorter templates, but because patient and control samples were amplified and corrected together, any resulting skew would affect both groups equally. Type 1 diabetes patients showed a moderate but significant shortening of TCRB CDR3 length in all four CD4+ subsets. HLA sub-analyses involved small numbers of individuals, so any influence of HLA type on TCRB rearrangement remained unresolved. Sequencing cDNA rather than genomic DNA could over-represent highly expressing activated cells, although activation and CD3 levels did not differ between groups. The naive, central memory and regulatory TCRB repertoires appeared to resemble one another more closely among patients than among healthy donors.

Each donor gave one peripheral blood draw, averaging approximately 120 mL, which was collected into heparinised tubes. A BD FACSAria II was used to sort naive, central memory, regulatory and stem cell-like memory CD4+ T cells with a panel that included CD45RO, CCR7, CD25, CD127, CD95 and CD27. Purity was above 95% for every sorted population. Right away, PBMCs were isolated by Lymphoprep density gradient centrifugation and were stained directly, with no culture step. So that batch effects would be minimized, each experiment stained and sorted samples in pairs, pairing one healthy donor with one patient. V is trimmed back by 4 bases and J by 5 bases, and the junction contains 7 bases that no gene match accounts for. CDR1 and CDR2 are drawn from the germline V gene: SGHRS, YFSETQ. Including the terminal cysteine and phenylalanine, the CDR3 comprises 14 residues. The retained sequence is limited to the CDR3, 42 bases, with the frame set at the first base.

The entire amount of isolated RNA was reverse transcribed using the High Capacity cDNA Reverse Transcription Kit, so the sequenced TCRB transcripts were expressed ones. Survey-depth immunoSEQ sequencing was performed on stem cell-like memory T cell samples, with an average of roughly 1 million total reads per sample. After sorted cells were lysed in RLT buffer, RNA was extracted with DNase-treated RNeasy Micro or Mini kits, with the choice depending on cell number. Each cell subset was processed on its own to prevent cross-contamination, while patient and healthy donor samples were processed together. TCRB sequences were amplified from cDNA with the immunoSEQ multiplex PCR, producing 87-bp fragments spanning the CDR3 region. The amplicons were sequenced using the Illumina HiSeq platform. In the authors' own workflow: Synthetic template baselines were used to correct PCR bias computationally, reads within Hamming distance 2 were collapsed, and singletons that could not be merged were discarded. Reads were aligned to IMGT to assign V, D and J genes, CDR3 length, and insertions or deletions at six rearrangement sites. Clonotype counts were normalized to sorted cell number within each subset before computing true diversity and Gini coefficients with the tcR R package. The overlap coefficient, calculated on TCRB nucleotide sequences, was used to measure repertoire sharing. In TCRdb, the immuneACCESS table is reduced to in-frame sequences with V and J assigned. These tables do not hold every clone; where another copy was compared, an unresolved V gene accounts for under half, and the others remain unexplained. That table is the source of V, J and clone size, and D and trimming were worked out from the DNA. Counted in this sample were about 22,000 clones; 50% to 60% of them appeared once. Together, the top ten hold 0.35% to 0.4% of the sample.

With respect to this clone: Its target antigen remains unknown. Base qualities are missing; no much larger clone stands one base away.

Sequences were obtained from stem cell memory CD4+ T cells from blood. This specimen's cell subset or site label, per the study, means: stem cell-like memory CD4+ T cells. This receptor chain uses TRBV5-1 and TRBJ2-7; 9 bases in the middle match TRBD1. The origin of this receptor is a man between 18 and 29 years old with type 1 diabetes. The DNA is as follows: TGCGCCAGCAGCCCCCGGACAGGGGTAAACGAGCAGTACTTC. This is translated as CASSPRTGVNEQYF.